This T cell receptor (beta chain) was captured by sequencing in a study of monozygotic twins with cystic fibrosis. General study findings and limits: Nucleotide-identical clonotype sharing was significantly higher within monozygotic CF twin pairs than between unrelated CF individuals. No link emerged between shared CDR3 counts and age, concordance or severity. J usage was most co-twin-similar in 8 of 16 pairs, V in 13.

With regard to this clone: Its antigen is currently unknown.

This table comes from immunoSEQ multiplex PCR, and its TCRdb copy is limited to in-frame clones, with some not included. Among some 31,000 clones listed, over 80% were seen once. The V and J ends lost 5 bases and 2 bases respectively, with 10 bases between them. CDR3 length equals 12 residues. Germline lookup yields CDR1 SQVTM and CDR2 ANQGSEA. The sequence was collected from a girl aged 2-10 years with cystic fibrosis. This chain links TRBV29-1 with TRBJ2-7; a possible D gene is TRBD1 (6 bases). The sample comprised blood. CDR3 coding DNA: TGCAGCGTTTGGGACACTCCCTACGAGCAGTACTTC. Its translation is CSVWDTPYEQYF.